The 5 T cell receptor beta chains reported below all come from one sample, sequenced in a study of cytomegalovirus exposure and HLA in healthy donors. Both 60 Vbeta primers and 13 Jbeta primers went into the PCR. Measured with immunoSEQ multiplex PCR; TCRdb has only the in-frame clones, and not every one. This sample yields a few hundred thousand clones, of which 60% to 80% are seen a single time; roughly 3% belongs to the top ten. The source material was PBMCs. The receptors derive from a woman aged 30 to 39 in good health and CMV-seronegative.

This clone was recorded a few times. This chain uses TRBV6-1 with TRBJ1-2; 9 bases are a match to TRBD1. This CDR3 has 14 amino acids. V lost 6 bases and J lost 5; bases outside the gene matches: 7. CDR1 is MNHNS, CDR2 SASEGT, per germline. This CDR3 is CASRRTGGWYGYTF. Here the CDR3 DNA reads TGTGCCAGCAGAAGAACAGGGGGCTGGTATGGCTACACCTTC.

The chain employs TRBV6-5 and TRBJ1-1; tentative D call: TRBD1 (5 bases). CDR1 is MNHEY and CDR2 is SVGAGI in the germline V gene. The CDR3 totals 14 residues. Trimming left V 0 bases short and J 3 bases short, with 8 bases between. CDR3: CASSYSLGDTEAFF. CDR3 in DNA: TGTGCCAGCAGTTACTCGTTAGGGGACACTGAAGCTTTCTTT.

This chain uses TRBV28 with TRBJ2-5; the match to TRBD1 covers 10 bases. CDR3 length: 17 residues. From germline, CDR1 is MDHEN and CDR2 SYDVKM. After removal of 4 bases from V and 4 bases from J, the junction contained 12 bases not matched to a gene. For the CDR3, the DNA is TGTGCCAGCAGTTCAAGGACATGGACAGGGGGGATAGAGACCCAGTACTTC. This codes for CASSSRTWTGGIETQYF.

The chain couples TRBV7-3 to TRBJ2-3; D unresolved. Trimming took off 4 bases at V and 6 bases at J, with 8 bases between the two ends. There are 12 residues in the CDR3. The germline CDR1 and CDR2 sequences are SGHTA and FQGTGA. CDR3 sequence reads: CASSSRSDTQYF. CDR3 sequence (DNA): TGTGCCAGCAGCTCGAGGAGTGATACGCAGTATTTT.

The chain employs TRBV30 and TRBJ1-4; D remains ambiguous. The CDR3 totals 11 residues. V shed 8 bases and J shed 7 bases, with 11 bases lying between them. The germline V gene encodes CDR1 GTSNPN and CDR2 SVGIG (reference sequence). The CDR3 sequence: CAVSLGEKLFF. The CDR3 DNA follows: TGTGCCGTGAGTCTCGGTGAAAAACTGTTTTTT.